Listed here are 30 T cell receptor beta chains from one sample, sequenced in a study of T cell responses to AZD1222 COVID-19 vaccine. Produced via immunoSEQ multiplex PCR; TCRdb's table is partial and in-frame only. The sample includes about 69,000 clones, about four fifths seen only once; the top ten take over 12%. The source material was peripheral blood, sampled 28 days after the second AZD1222 dose. The receptors originated from an adult who received the AZD1222 COVID-19 vaccine.

The J gene is TRBJ2-1, the V gene TRBV19; D call uncertain. V was shortened by 5 bases and J by 7 bases, with 12 bases between the two germline ends. Per germline, CDR1 LNHDA and CDR2 SQIVND (reference sequence). The CDR3 totals 13 residues. The CDR3 DNA is TGTGCCAGTAGTGTTACCCCCCAAAATGAGCAGTTCTTC. Translating gives CASSVTPQNEQFF.

V usage is TRBV20-1 and J usage is TRBJ2-7; D may be TRBD1 or TRBD2 (5 bases each). The germline CDR1 and CDR2 sequences are DFQATT and SNEGSKA (reference sequence). This CDR3 has 11 amino acids. Trimming removed 3 bases at V and 9 bases at J, with 12 bases between. In nucleotides, the CDR3 is TGCAGTGCTAGTTGGGGGAACGGGCAGTACTTC. Amino acids: CSASWGNGQYF.

J is TRBJ1-3 and V is TRBV9; D ambiguous. Per germline, CDR1 SGDLS and CDR2 YYNGEE. There are 16 residues in the CDR3. Trimming cost V 0 bases and J 0 bases, with 10 bases left between them. CDR3 in amino acids: CASSVVPGPSGNTIYF. The CDR3 nucleotides are TGTGCCAGCAGCGTAGTTCCGGGTCCCTCTGGAAACACCATATATTTT.

The chain carries TRBV3-1 (or the pseudogene TRBV3-2) and TRBJ2-3; 9 bases are a match to TRBD2. The J segment lost 5 bases and the V segment lost 1 base, leaving 4 bases of the junction unmatched. This CDR3 contains 15 residues. Germline V gene lookup returns CDR1 LGHDT and CDR2 YNNKEL (reference sequence). CDR3 DNA: TGTGCCAGCAGCCAAGTAGCGGGGGCTGGAGATACGCAGTATTTT. Translating gives CASSQVAGAGDTQYF.

This clone was picked up one time. The chain is built from TRBV12-3 or TRBV12-4 and TRBJ2-7, with D possibly matching TRBD2 (5 bases). The CDR3 spans 13 residues. Deletions cut 2 bases from V and 2 bases from J, with 7 bases between. The CDR3 DNA reads as TGTGCCAGCAGTTTAAGGGAGCCCTACGAGCAGTACTTC. Translated, it gives CASSLREPYEQYF.

This clone showed up just a few times. Other DNA variants within this sample encode the same CDR3. The V gene is TRBV6-1, the J gene TRBJ1-6; D ambiguous. CDR1 and CDR2 from the germline V gene are MNHNS and SASEGT. The length of the CDR3 is 16 residues. Trimming pared 0 bases from V and 0 bases from J, leaving 6 bases between. The CDR3 DNA follows: TGTGCCAGCAGTGAAGCGGGGTCCTCCTATAATTCACCCCTCCACTTT. Protein sequence: CASSEAGSSYNSPLHF.

V gene TRBV6-5 combines with J gene TRBJ2-7; D gene uncertain. Germline values: CDR1 MNHEY, CDR2 SVGAGI. V lost 0 bases and J 2 bases, leaving 8 bases between the germline ends. This CDR3 comprises 14 residues. The CDR3 DNA follows: TGTGCCAGCAGTTACTCGATGGCGACCTACGAGCAGTACTTC. It yields the protein CASSYSMATYEQYF.

The chain links TRBV7-9 to TRBJ1-6, with D unresolved. This CDR3 comprises 16 residues. The ends were cut back, 5 bases at V and 5 bases at J, with 16 bases in the middle. Germline CDR1 is SEHNR and CDR2 is FQNEAQ (reference sequence). The CDR3 DNA sequence: TGTGCCAGCAGCGTACCTAGGGCAGCGAATAATTCACCCCTCCACTTT. As protein: CASSVPRAANNSPLHF.

The table lists this clone with a few counts. This chain uses TRBV30 with TRBJ1-2; 8 bases map to TRBD1. Germline lookup yields CDR1 GTSNPN and CDR2 SVGIG (reference sequence). The CDR3 consists of 15 residues. The J segment lost 4 bases and the V segment lost 0 bases, leaving 7 bases of the junction unmatched. The CDR3 DNA is TGTGCCTGGAGTGTGCCCAGGGGGCTGGCCTATGGCTACACCTTC. Protein: CAWSVPRGLAYGYTF. The full variable domain, rest sourced from reference TRBV30 and TRBJ1-2, is SQTIHQWPATLVQPVGSPLSLECTVEGTSNPNLYWYRQAAGRGLQLLFYSVGIGQISSEVPQNLSASRPQDRQFILSSKKLLLSDSGFYLCAWSVPRGLAYGYTFGSGTRLTVV.

The V call is TRBV9, the J call TRBJ1-2, with no clear D. V lost 7 bases and J lost 4, with 14 bases in between. The CDR3 spans 13 residues. Looked up from germline, CDR1 is SGDLS and CDR2 is YYNGEE. CDR3 amino acids: CASGHYATYGYTF. CDR3 in DNA: TGTGCCAGCGGCCACTATGCTACCTATGGCTACACCTTC.

The chain couples TRBV3-1 (or the pseudogene TRBV3-2) to TRBJ1-6; 8 bases are shared with TRBD1. Germline V gene data show CDR1 as LGHDT and CDR2 as YNNKEL (reference sequence). The CDR3 spans 15 residues. Unmatched junction bases numbered 10, after V lost 1 base and J lost 14 bases. The CDR3: CASSQARGHDISLHF. The CDR3 DNA is TGTGCCAGCAGCCAAGCCAGGGGGCACGATATTTCCCTCCACTTT.

The chain carries TRBV7-2 and TRBJ1-1; D uncertain. CDR3 length equals 14 residues. Germline V lookup: CDR1 SGHTA, CDR2 FQGNSA. With 6 bases removed from V and 4 bases from J, the gap between germline ends came to 15 bases. The CDR3 region has the DNA TGTGCCAGCAGAACGGAGCCTTTGGGCACTGAAGCTTTCTTT. Protein sequence: CASRTEPLGTEAFF.

The chain uses TRBV6-5 and TRBJ2-1; 10 bases match TRBD2. The CDR3 is made up of 15 amino acids. The germline V gene encodes CDR1 MNHEY and CDR2 SVGAGI. The trim removed 6 bases at V and 7 bases at J, leaving 9 bases unmatched. CDR3 amino acids: CASSPDGLAVNEQFF. The CDR3 nucleotides read TGTGCCAGCAGCCCGGATGGACTAGCGGTAAATGAGCAGTTCTTC.

This CDR3 reads CASSIGLAGDISYEQYF. CDR3 DNA: TGTGCCAGTAGTATAGGGCTAGCGGGGGATATATCCTACGAGCAGTACTTC. The chain combines TRBV19 with TRBJ2-7, with TRBD2 matching 10 bases. Germline V lookup: CDR1 LNHDA, CDR2 SQIVND (reference sequence). This CDR3 has 17 amino acids. Germline trimming cut 1 base from V and 1 base from J; bases unmatched to any gene: 7.

The chain couples TRBV5-5 to TRBJ2-7, with unresolved D. Between the trimmed V and J ends, which lost 3 bases and 0 bases, there was a span of 4 bases. The CDR3 covers 12 residues. Germline values: CDR1 SGHKS, CDR2 YYEKEE (reference sequence). The CDR3 nucleotides are TGTGCCAGCAGCTCAAGCTCCTACGAGCAGTACTTC. Translating gives CASSSSSYEQYF.

V and J are TRBV18 and TRBJ2-2; no reliable D call. The CDR3 extends over 17 amino acids. Germline CDR1 reads KGHSH; CDR2 reads LQKENI. V was pared by 1 base and J by 0 bases, with 12 bases between. CDR3 sequence (DNA): TGTGCCAGCTCACCACTCTCCGGCCTCACGAACACCGGGGAGCTGTTTTTT. It translates to CASSPLSGLTNTGELFF.

The V call is TRBV2, the J call TRBJ2-1; 12 bases are shared with TRBD2. Per the germline V gene, CDR1 is SNHLY and CDR2 is FYNNEI. Trimming removed 7 bases from V and 1 base from J; junction bases left unmatched: 5. The CDR3 covers 16 residues. CDR3 sequence reads: CASKELAGGSYNEQFF. The CDR3 DNA reads as TGTGCCAGCAAAGAACTAGCGGGGGGATCCTACAATGAGCAGTTCTTC.

The chain combines TRBV6-5 with TRBJ2-7, with TRBD2 identical over 12 bases. This CDR3 region has 15 residues. Germline-derived CDR1 and CDR2 are MNHEY and SVGAGI. The trim removed 7 bases at V and 2 bases at J, leaving 6 bases unmatched. CDR3 sequence (DNA): TGTGCCAGCACCAAATCTAGCGGGGGGGCCTACGAGCAGTACTTC. Protein sequence: CASTKSSGGAYEQYF.

V usage is TRBV29-1 and J usage is TRBJ1-1; D not certain. Germline-derived CDR1 and CDR2 are SQVTM and ANQGSEA. The CDR3 is 14 amino acids. Trimming removed 4 bases from V and 1 base from J, with 13 bases in between. The CDR3 loop reads CSVVVGSANTEAFF. The DNA of the CDR3 is TGCAGCGTTGTCGTGGGCTCGGCGAACACTGAAGCTTTCTTT.

V is TRBV3-1 (or the pseudogene TRBV3-2) and J is TRBJ1-6; weak D call: TRBD1 (5 bases). The CDR3 loop spans 16 amino acids. V was trimmed by 4 bases and J by 9 bases, leaving 19 bases between them. Germline lookup yields CDR1 LGHDT and CDR2 YNNKEL (reference sequence). CDR3 nucleotide sequence: TGTGCCAGCAGCCCGTCAGGGCCACATGTCGGTTCACCCCTCCACTTT. As protein: CASSPSGPHVGSPLHF.

The chain has TRBV5-1 and TRBJ2-5; TRBD1 agrees at 7 bases. This CDR3 contains 15 residues. V was pared by 7 bases and J by 1 base, with 10 bases of the junction left unmatched. CDR1 and CDR2 (germline): SGHRS, YFSETQ. CDR3 amino acids: CASGPGTAAQETQYF. CDR3 DNA: TGCGCCAGCGGTCCCGGGACAGCGGCCCAAGAGACCCAGTACTTC. The whole variable domain, remainder taken from reference TRBV5-1 and TRBJ2-5, is KAGVTQTPRYLIKTRGQQVTLSCSPISGHRSVSWYQQTPGQGLQFLFEYFSETQRNKGNFPGRFSGRQFSNSRSEMNVSTLELGDSALYLCASGPGTAAQETQYFGPGTRLLVL.

This chain links TRBV30 with TRBJ2-2, with D possibly being TRBD1 (5 bases). Germline CDR1 reads GTSNPN; CDR2 reads SVGIG (reference sequence). Trimming left V 2 bases short and J 2 bases short, with 12 bases between. CDR3 length: 15 residues. The CDR3 region is CAWSSQGYNTGELFF. The CDR3 nucleotides are TGTGCCTGGAGTAGCCAGGGTTATAACACCGGGGAGCTGTTTTTT. The full variable domain, with the rest looked up from reference TRBV30 and TRBJ2-2, is SQTIHQWPATLVQPVGSPLSLECTVEGTSNPNLYWYRQAAGRGLQLLFYSVGIGQISSEVPQNLSASRPQDRQFILSSKKLLLSDSGFYLCAWSSQGYNTGELFFGEGSRLTVL.

This clone was observed a few times. The gene calls are TRBV24-1 and TRBJ1-3; TRBD1 aligns across 7 bases. The V gene's germline CDR1 is KGHDR and CDR2 SFDVKD. Trimming cost V 3 bases and J 0 bases; bases outside gene matches: 22. The CDR3 extends over 22 amino acids. The CDR3 sequence: CATSDRPTGTWHKSDSGNTIYF. The DNA for the CDR3 is TGTGCCACCAGTGATCGTCCGACAGGGACTTGGCACAAATCCGACTCTGGAAACACCATATATTTT.

This clone has just one count. In DNA form, the CDR3 reads TGTGCCAGCAGCTTACAGGGGGCGAACACCGGGGAGCTGTTTTTT. This translates into CASSLQGANTGELFF. The chain employs TRBV11-3 and TRBJ2-2; 7 bases align to TRBD1. CDR1 and CDR2 (germline): SGHNT, YENEEA. The CDR3 is made up of 15 amino acids. V dropped 2 bases and J dropped 0; count of bases not matched to a gene: 0.

This rearrangement joins TRBV18 to TRBJ1-3; D is possibly TRBD1 (5 bases). Germline V lookup: CDR1 KGHSH, CDR2 LQKENI. V was cut by 6 bases and J by 0 bases, with 18 bases left in between. The CDR3 has 17 residues. The CDR3 region has the DNA TGTGCCAGCTCGTCCGCGATCGGGGGGTTCTCTGGAAACACCATATATTTT. This encodes CASSSAIGGFSGNTIYF.

The V gene is TRBV27, the J gene TRBJ2-1, with D possibly called TRBD1 or TRBD2 (5 bases each). CDR1 is MNHEY and CDR2 is SMNVEV in the germline V gene (reference sequence). This CDR3 has 15 residues. V gave up 3 bases and J gave up 5 bases, with 14 bases separating them. CDR3 sequence: CASSLTDGAHNEQFF. The CDR3 DNA reads TGTGCCAGCAGTTTGACAGACGGGGCCCACAATGAGCAGTTCTTC.

The CDR3 reads CASSSRWVGETEAFF. CDR3 DNA sequence: TGTGCCAGCAGCTCCCGGTGGGTGGGCGAAACTGAAGCTTTCTTT. The genes are TRBV7-8 and TRBJ1-1; D is unresolved. The germline V gene encodes CDR1 SGHVS and CDR2 FQNEAQ. This CDR3 region has 15 residues. Trimming left V 4 bases short and J 5 bases short, with 17 bases between.

The chain has TRBV29-1 and TRBJ2-3; D unresolved. The CDR3 sequence is 12 residues long. In germline, CDR1 is SQVTM, CDR2 ANQGSEA. V lost 0 bases, J lost 1 base, and 2 bases lay in between. CDR3 protein: CSVEDGTDTQYF. The CDR3 nucleotides read TGCAGCGTTGAAGACGGCACAGATACGCAGTATTTT.

Only one count was recorded for this clone. The chain joins TRBV6-4 to TRBJ1-6; the D is unclear. CDR3 length: 19 amino acids. From germline, CDR1 is MRHNA and CDR2 SNTAGT. V lost 1 base, J lost 0 bases, and 16 bases lay in between. The CDR3: CASSDFFDTLSSYNSPLHF. CDR3 nucleotide sequence: TGTGCCAGCAGTGACTTCTTTGACACATTAAGCTCCTATAATTCACCCCTCCACTTT.

The chain carries TRBV18 and TRBJ1-2; TRBD1 is a possible D gene (5 bases). Germline V gene data show CDR1 as KGHSH and CDR2 as LQKENI. The V end lost 6 bases, the J end lost 4 bases, and 24 bases lay between the germline ends. CDR3 length equals 17 residues. The CDR3 DNA reads as TGTGCCAGCTCCCCTCCTTGGGAGGAACCCGGGGGCTATGGCTACACCTTC. Translated, it gives CASSPPWEEPGGYGYTF. The variable domain in full, with the rest retrieved from reference TRBV18 and TRBJ1-2, is NAGVMQNPRHLVRRRGQEARLRCSPMKGHSHVYWYRQLPEEGLKFMVYLQKENIIDESGMPKERFSAEFPKEGPSILRIQQVVRGDSAAYFCASSPPWEEPGGYGYTFGSGTRLTVV.